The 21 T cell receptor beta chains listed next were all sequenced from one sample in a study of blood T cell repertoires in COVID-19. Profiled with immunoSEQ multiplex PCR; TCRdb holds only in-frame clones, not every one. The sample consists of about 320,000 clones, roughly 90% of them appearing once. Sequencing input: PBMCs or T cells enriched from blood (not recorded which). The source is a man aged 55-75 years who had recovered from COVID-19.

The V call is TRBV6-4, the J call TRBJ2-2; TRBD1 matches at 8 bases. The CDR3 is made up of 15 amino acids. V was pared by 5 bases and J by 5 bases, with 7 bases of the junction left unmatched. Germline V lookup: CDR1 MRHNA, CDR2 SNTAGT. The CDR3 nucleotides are TGTGCCAGCAGTCAGGAGGGGACAGGAACCGGGGAGCTGTTTTTT. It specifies CASSQEGTGTGELFF.

In DNA, the CDR3 is TGTGCCAGCAGTTACGGCTCCAGGGGAGATCAGCCCCAGCATTTT. Its protein product is CASSYGSRGDQPQHF. V is TRBV6-2 or TRBV6-3 and J is TRBJ1-5; tentatively, D is TRBD1 (6 bases). The V end was cut by 2 bases, the J end by 5 bases, with 13 bases between. Germline CDR1 and CDR2: MNHEY and SVGEGT. The CDR3 sequence is 15 residues long.

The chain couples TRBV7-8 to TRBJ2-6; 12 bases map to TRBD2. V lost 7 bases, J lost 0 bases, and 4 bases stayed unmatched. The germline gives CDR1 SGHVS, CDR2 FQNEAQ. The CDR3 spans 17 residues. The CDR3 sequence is CASTTSGRLSGANVLTF. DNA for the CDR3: TGTGCCAGCACGACTAGCGGGAGACTCTCTGGGGCCAACGTCCTGACTTTC.

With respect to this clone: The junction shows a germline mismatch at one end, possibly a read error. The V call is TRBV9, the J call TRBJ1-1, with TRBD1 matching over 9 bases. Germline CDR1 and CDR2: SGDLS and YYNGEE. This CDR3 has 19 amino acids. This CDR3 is CASSVATEVGQGTNAEAFF. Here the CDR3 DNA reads TGTGCCAGCAGCGTAGCTACGGAGGTTGGACAGGGGACGAACGCTGAAGCTTTCTTT.

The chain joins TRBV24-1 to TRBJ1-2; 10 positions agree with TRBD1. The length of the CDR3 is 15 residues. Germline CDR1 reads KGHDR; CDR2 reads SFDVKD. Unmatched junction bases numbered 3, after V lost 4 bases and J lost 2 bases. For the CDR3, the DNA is TGTGCCACCAGTGACACGACAGGGGGCAACTATGGCTACACCTTC. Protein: CATSDTTGGNYGYTF.

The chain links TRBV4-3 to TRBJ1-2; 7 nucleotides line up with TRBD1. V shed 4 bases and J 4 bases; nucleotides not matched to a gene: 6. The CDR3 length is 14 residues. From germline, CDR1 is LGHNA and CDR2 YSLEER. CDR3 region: CASSRTGQTYGYTF. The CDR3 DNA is TGCGCCAGCAGCCGTACGGGACAGACCTATGGCTACACCTTC.

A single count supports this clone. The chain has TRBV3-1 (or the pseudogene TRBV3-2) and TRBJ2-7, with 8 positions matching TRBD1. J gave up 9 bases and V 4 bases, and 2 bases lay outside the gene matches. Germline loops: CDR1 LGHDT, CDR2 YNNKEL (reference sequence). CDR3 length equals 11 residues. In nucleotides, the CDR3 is TGTGCCAGCAGCCCCGGACAGGGGCAGTACTTC. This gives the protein CASSPGQGQYF.

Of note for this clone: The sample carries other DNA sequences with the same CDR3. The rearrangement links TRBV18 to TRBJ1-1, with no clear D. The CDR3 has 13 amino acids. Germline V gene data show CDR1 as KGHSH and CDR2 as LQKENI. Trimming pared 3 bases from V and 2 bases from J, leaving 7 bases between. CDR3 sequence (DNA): TGTGCCAGCTCACCCGGGAGTAACACTGAAGCTTTCTTT. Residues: CASSPGSNTEAFF.

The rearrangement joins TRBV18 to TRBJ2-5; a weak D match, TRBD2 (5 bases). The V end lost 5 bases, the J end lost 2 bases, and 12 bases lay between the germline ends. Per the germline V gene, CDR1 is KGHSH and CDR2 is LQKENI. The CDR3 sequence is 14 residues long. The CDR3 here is CASSTRTAQETQYF. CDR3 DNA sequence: TGTGCCAGCTCAACTAGGACGGCTCAAGAGACCCAGTACTTC.

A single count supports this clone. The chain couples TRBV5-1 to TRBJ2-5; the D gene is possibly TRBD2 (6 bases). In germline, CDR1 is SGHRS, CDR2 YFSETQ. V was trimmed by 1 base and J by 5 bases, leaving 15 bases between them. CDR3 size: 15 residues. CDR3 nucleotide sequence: TGCGCCAGCAGCTTGCTTCCGGGAGCGGGTGAGACCCAGTACTTC. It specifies CASSLLPGAGETQYF.

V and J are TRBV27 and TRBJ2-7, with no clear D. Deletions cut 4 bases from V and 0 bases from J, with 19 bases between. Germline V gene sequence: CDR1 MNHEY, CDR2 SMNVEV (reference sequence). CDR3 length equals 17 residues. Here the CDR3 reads CASSSLSGAFSSYEQYF. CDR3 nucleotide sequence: TGTGCCAGCAGTTCCCTCTCAGGCGCCTTTAGCTCCTACGAGCAGTACTTC.

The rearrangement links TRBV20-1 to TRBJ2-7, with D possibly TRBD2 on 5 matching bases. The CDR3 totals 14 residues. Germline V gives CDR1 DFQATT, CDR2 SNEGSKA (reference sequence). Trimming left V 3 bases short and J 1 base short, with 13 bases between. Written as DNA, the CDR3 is TGCAGTGCTAGTTTTGGAGACTATTCCTACGAGCAGTACTTC. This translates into CSASFGDYSYEQYF.

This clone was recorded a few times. The CDR3 spells CASSLGHTNTEAFF. For the CDR3, the DNA is TGTGCCAGCTCACTGGGACACACGAACACTGAAGCTTTCTTT. The rearrangement joins TRBV18 to TRBJ1-1, with D tentatively TRBD1 (6 bases). The V end was cut by 4 bases, the J end by 1 base, with 10 bases between. The germline gives CDR1 KGHSH, CDR2 LQKENI. CDR3 size: 14 residues. Drawing the rest from reference TRBV18 and TRBJ1-1, the complete variable domain is NAGVMQNPRHLVRRRGQEARLRCSPMKGHSHVYWYRQLPEEGLKFMVYLQKENIIDESGMPKERFSAEFPKEGPSILRIQQVVRGDSAAYFCASSLGHTNTEAFFGQGTRLTVV.

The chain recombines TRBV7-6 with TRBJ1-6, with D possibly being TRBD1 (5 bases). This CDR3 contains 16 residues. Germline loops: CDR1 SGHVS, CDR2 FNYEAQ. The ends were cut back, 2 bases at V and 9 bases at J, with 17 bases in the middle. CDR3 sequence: CASSLSSQGNGSPLHF. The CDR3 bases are TGTGCCAGCAGCTTAAGTTCCCAGGGAAATGGTTCACCCCTCCACTTT.

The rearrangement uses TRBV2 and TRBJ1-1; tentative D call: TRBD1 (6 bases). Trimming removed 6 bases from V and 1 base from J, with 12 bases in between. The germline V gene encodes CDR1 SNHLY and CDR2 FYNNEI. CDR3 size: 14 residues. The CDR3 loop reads CASRGRGGNTEAFF. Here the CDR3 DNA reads TGTGCCAGCAGGGGGAGAGGGGGGAACACTGAAGCTTTCTTT.

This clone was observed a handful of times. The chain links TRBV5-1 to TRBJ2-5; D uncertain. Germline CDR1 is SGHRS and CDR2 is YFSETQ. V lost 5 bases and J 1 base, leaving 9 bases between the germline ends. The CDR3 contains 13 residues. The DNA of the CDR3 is TGCGCCAGCAGATCGGCTAGCCAAGAGACCCAGTACTTC. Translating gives CASRSASQETQYF. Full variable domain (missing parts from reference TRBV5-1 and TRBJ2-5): KAGVTQTPRYLIKTRGQQVTLSCSPISGHRSVSWYQQTPGQGLQFLFEYFSETQRNKGNFPGRFSGRQFSNSRSEMNVSTLELGDSALYLCASRSASQETQYFGPGTRLLVL.

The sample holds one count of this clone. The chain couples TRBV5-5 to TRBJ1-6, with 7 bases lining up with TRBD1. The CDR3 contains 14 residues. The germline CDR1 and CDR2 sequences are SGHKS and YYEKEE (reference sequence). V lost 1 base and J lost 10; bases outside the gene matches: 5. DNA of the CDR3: TGTGCCAGCAGCTTGTATGAGGGGGCCTCACCCCTCCACTTT. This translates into CASSLYEGASPLHF.

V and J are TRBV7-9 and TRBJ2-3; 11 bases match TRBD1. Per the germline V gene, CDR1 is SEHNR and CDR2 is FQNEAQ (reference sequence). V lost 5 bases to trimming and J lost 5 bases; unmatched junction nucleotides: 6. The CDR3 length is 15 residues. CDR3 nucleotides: TGTGCCAGCAGCGAGGACAGGGGGCATAAAGATACGCAGTATTTT. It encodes CASSEDRGHKDTQYF.

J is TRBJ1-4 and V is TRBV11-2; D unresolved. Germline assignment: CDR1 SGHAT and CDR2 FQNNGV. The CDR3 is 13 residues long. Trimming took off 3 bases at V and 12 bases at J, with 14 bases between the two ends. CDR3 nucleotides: TGTGCCAGCAGCTTCGGACCGCTTAGCGAACTGTTTTTT. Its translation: CASSFGPLSELFF.

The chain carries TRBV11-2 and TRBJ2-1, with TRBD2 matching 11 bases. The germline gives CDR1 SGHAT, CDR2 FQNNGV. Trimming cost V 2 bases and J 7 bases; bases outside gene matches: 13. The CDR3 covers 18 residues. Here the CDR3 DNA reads TGTGCCAGCAGCTTAAAGGCTAGCGGGAGGATCGGGGATAATGAGCAGTTCTTC. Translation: CASSLKASGRIGDNEQFF.

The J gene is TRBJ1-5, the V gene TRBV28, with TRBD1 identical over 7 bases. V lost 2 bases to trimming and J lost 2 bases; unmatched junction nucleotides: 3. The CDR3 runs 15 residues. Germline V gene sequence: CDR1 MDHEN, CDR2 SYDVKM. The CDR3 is CASSLNTGGNQPQHF. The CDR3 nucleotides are TGTGCCAGCAGTTTAAACACAGGGGGCAATCAGCCCCAGCATTTT.